Here is one TCR beta chain with its context. The sample is drawn from a study of blood T cell repertoires in COVID-19. On the study more broadly: Some COVID-19 samples were acute and others convalescent; all came from the United States, Italy and Spain. Sample material is recorded as cDNA or gDNA derived from T cells, B-cell-depleted T cells, or PBMCs.

In the authors' methods: Reference gene primers were amplified, and this amplification served to estimate nucleated cell counts. Libraries were prepared by immunoSEQ multiplex PCR; TCRdb keeps only in-frame clonotypes and omits some of them. Clonal size and the V and J genes are those of that table, whereas D and trimming came from the DNA. The repertoire holds a few hundred thousand clones, roughly 85% seen once, with roughly 3.6% in the top ten. This clonotype was obtained from a woman between 18 and 29 years old with acute or convalescent COVID-19. The specimen was peripheral blood.

The CDR3 region has the DNA TGTGCCACCAGTGATTTTGAGGGGGCGCAGGGCACAGATACGCAGTATTTT. Translating it yields CATSDFEGAQGTDTQYF. The chain joins TRBV24-1 to TRBJ2-3, with 7 bases fitting TRBD1. Trimming cost V 1 base and J 1 base; bases outside gene matches: 7. CDR1 KGHDR and CDR2 SFDVKD come from the germline V gene. The CDR3 runs 17 residues.